This T cell receptor beta chain derives from a study of cytomegalovirus exposure and HLA in healthy donors. Whole-study context: The approximately 130 validation repertoires matched the roughly 700 first-cohort repertoires in platform, a later analysis reported.

Assay: immunoSEQ multiplex PCR; the TCRdb copy retains only in-frame clones and omits some. The sample yields roughly 52,000 clones, 93% seen once. The donors were members of the validation cohort, which comprised roughly 120 subjects and was separate from the first cohort of 666 subjects. This clone was found once. The sample was PBMCs. The source of this sequence is a woman aged 18-30 years in good health and CMV-seropositive.

The CDR3 sequence is CASSELAGYTDTQYF. The CDR3 DNA reads TGTGCCAGCAGTGAACTAGCGGGGTACACAGATACGCAGTATTTT. The chain links TRBV2 to TRBJ2-3, with 9 nucleotides matching TRBD2. The CDR3 is 15 amino acids. Unmatched junction bases numbered 2, after V lost 2 bases and J lost 2 bases. The germline gives CDR1 SNHLY, CDR2 FYNNEI.